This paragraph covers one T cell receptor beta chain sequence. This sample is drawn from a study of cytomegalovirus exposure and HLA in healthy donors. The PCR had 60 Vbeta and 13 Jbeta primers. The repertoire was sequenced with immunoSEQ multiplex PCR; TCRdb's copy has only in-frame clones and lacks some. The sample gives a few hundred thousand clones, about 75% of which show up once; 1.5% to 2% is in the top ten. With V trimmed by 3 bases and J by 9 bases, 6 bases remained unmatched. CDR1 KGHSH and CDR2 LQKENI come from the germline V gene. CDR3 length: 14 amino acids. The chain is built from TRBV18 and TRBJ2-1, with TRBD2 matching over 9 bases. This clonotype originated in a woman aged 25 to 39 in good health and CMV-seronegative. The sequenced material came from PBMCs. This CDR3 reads CASSPPGTSLEQFF. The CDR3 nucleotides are TGTGCCAGCTCACCTCCCGGGACTAGCCTTGAGCAGTTCTTC.